This TCR beta chain was obtained from a study of shared clonotypes between healthy human individuals (dated by TCRdb to the early 2020s). A note on the overall study: A couple of women and a few men aged 18 to 49 years were included in the cohort. To estimate repertoire size and how much clonotype sharing occurs between individuals, the study deeply sequenced the blood TCR repertoires of five healthy adults. To increase sequencing depth and limit assay-specific biases, different laboratories used diverse techniques to prepare libraries and sequence TCR repertoires. Between about 0.94 and 10 billion PBMCs per donor were obtained by leukapheresis.

A note on this clone: The antigen it binds to is not known. Base qualities are missing; no much larger clone stands one base away.

Beyond this particular receptor, the publication reports: Pairwise subsampling led to the expectation that sequencing depth would affect the degree of clonotype sharing among donors. Sampling was restricted to blood, and TCR repertoires in tissue are likely to differ from TCR repertoires in blood. The small number of donors limited the genetic and exposure-history diversity represented.

Using the deep immunoSEQ assay, multiplex PCR amplified TCR CDR3 regions from genomic DNA. For each cell subset, the extracted genomic DNA was distributed evenly across all wells of several immunoSEQ 96-well plates, and each plate served as one replicate. Each replicate PCR for unsorted PBMC received roughly 290 ng genomic DNA, equal to approximately 30,000 T cell genomes. Unsorted PBMC genomic DNA was sequenced across ten immunoSEQ deep assay plates. The purified libraries were quantified using a Qubit 3.0 fluorometer, sized with a Bioanalyzer 2100, and then quantified again using the KAPA Library Quantification kit. A separate single-read 150-cycle Illumina NextSeq 550 flow cell was used to sequence each immunoSEQ 96-well plate. In the source study's methods: Because the immunoSEQ output included only junctional sequences and no quality scores, the filtering could not be the same as the filtering used for full-length reads. Sequences were annotated with PyIR, a Python wrapper for IgBLAST v1.9, using IMGT germline references to assign V/J genes and CDR3. Reads with weak V/J assignments (E-value above 1e-6), missing CDR3, stop codons, out-of-frame junctions, or ambiguous translated residues were removed. V3J clonotypes were defined by identical inferred V gene, J gene, and CDR3 amino acid sequence. Percentage overlap between repertoires was computed as shared unique clonotypes divided by the size of the smaller repertoire. Three approaches were used to assess repertoire richness: RTK rarefaction, the Chao1 estimator, and Recon v2.1 estimates of unobserved clonotypes. Here the immuneACCESS table is served through TCRdb, limited to in-frame sequences with V and J called. Missing clones are a known gap in these copies; in checked studies unresolved V genes cover under half, and the rest lacks a known reason. That table gives V, J and clone size, and the DNA gave D and trimming. The sample includes around 480,000 clones, with around 79% observed a single time. Around 13% of the sample lies in the top ten.

Donors were healthy HIV-negative adults with no recently reported acute infections or vaccinations. Every donor was a Caucasian adult living in Nashville, Tennessee, USA. For unsorted samples, 70 million to 95 million PBMCs were counted, and genomic DNA was extracted using the QIAamp DNA Blood Mini kit. After blood collection by leukapheresis, PBMCs were isolated using Ficoll-Histopaque density gradient centrifugation and then cryopreserved in the vapor phase of liquid nitrogen. Sequencing was carried out using PBMCs. This TCR came from a woman aged 40 to 50 in good health. Some clones in this sample may be carry-over from other donors' samples.

This receptor carries the CDR3 CASSLYSSSGANVLTF. The bases are TGTGCCAGCAGCTTATACTCTTCTTCTGGGGCCAACGTCCTGACTTTC. The chain employs TRBV7-8 and TRBJ2-6; no D gene can be assigned with confidence. The germline V gene gives CDR1 as SGHVS and CDR2 as FQNEAQ. CDR3 length: 16 amino acids, cysteine to phenylalanine. CDR3 DNA is the only sequence kept; it has 48 bases, read in frame from the first base. Cut back by 2 bases and 1 base, the V and J ends lie 9 bases apart. Reference TRBV7-8 and TRBJ2-6 proteins supply the regions before and after the CDR3; the full variable domain is: GAGVSQSPRYKVAKRGQDVALRCDPISGHVSLFWYQQALGQGPEFLTYFQNEAQLDKSGLPSDRFFAERPEGSVSTLKIQRTQQEDSAVYLCASSLYSSSGANVLTFGAGSRLTVL.